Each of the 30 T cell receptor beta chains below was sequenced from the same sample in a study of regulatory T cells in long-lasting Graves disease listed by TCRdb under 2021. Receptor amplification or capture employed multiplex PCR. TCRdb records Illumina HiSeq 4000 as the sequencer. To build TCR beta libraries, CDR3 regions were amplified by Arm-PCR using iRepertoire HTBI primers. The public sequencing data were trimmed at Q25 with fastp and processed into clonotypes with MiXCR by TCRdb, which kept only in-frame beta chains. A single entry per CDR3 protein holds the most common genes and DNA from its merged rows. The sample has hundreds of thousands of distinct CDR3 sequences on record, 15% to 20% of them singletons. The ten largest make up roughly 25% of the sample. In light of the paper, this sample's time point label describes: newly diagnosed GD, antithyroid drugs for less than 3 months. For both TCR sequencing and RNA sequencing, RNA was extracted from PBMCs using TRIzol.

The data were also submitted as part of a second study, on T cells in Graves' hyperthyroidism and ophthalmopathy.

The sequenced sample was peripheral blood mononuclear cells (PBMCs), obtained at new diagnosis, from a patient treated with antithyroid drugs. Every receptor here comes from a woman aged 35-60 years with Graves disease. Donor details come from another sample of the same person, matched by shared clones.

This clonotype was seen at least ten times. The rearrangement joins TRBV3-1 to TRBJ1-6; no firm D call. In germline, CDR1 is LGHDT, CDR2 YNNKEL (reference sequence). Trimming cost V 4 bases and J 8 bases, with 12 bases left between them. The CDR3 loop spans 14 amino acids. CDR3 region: CASSRPGPDSPLHF. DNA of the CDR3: TGTGCCAGCAGCCGACCGGGTCCTGATTCACCCCTCCACTTT.

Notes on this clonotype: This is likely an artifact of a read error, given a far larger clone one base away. The CDR3 sequence: CASSSHQKTYEQYF. CDR3 sequence (DNA): TGTGCCAGCAGCTCCCACCAAAAAACCTACGAGCAGTACTTC. This chain uses TRBV7-2 with TRBJ2-7; D gene uncertain. This CDR3 spans 14 amino acids. Germline V gene sequence: CDR1 SGHTA, CDR2 FQGNSA. Trimming stripped 4 bases from V and 2 bases from J, with 12 bases between.

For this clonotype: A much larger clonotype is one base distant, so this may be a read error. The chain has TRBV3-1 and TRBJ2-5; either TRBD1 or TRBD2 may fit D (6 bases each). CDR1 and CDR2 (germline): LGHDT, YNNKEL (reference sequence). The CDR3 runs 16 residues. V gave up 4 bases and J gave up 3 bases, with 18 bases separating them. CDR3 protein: CASSLGGQGREETQYF. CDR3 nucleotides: TGTGCCAGCAGCCTCGGGGGTCAGGGGAGAGAAGAGACCCAGTACTTC.

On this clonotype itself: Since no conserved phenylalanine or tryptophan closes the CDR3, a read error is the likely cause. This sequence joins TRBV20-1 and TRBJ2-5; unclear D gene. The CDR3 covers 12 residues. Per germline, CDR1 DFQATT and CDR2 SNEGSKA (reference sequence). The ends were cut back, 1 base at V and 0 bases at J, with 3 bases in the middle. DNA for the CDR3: TGCAGTGCTAGAGGGAACCAAGAGACCCAGTACTCC. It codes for CSARGNQETQYS.

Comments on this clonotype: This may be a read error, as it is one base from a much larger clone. CDR3 in amino acids: CPSSPAGGFTDMQYF. The CDR3 DNA reads TGTCCCAGCTCACCGGCAGGGGGCTTCACCGATATGCAGTATTTT. The chain is built from TRBV18 and TRBJ2-3; 8 positions agree with TRBD1. Per germline, CDR1 KGHSH and CDR2 LQKENI. The CDR3 runs 15 residues.

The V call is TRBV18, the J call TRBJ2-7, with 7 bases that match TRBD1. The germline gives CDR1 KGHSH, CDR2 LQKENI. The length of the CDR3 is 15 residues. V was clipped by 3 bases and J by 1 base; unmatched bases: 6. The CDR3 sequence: CASSPSTGWSYEQYF. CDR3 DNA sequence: TGTGCCAGCTCACCGTCGACAGGGTGGTCCTACGAGCAGTACTTC.

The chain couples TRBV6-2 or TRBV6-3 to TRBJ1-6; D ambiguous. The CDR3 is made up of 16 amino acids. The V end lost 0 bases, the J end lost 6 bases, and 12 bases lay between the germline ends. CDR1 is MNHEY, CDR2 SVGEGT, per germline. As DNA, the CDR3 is TGTGCCAGCAGTTACTCCATCGGATACAGTAATTCACCCCTCCACTTT. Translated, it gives CASSYSIGYSNSPLHF.

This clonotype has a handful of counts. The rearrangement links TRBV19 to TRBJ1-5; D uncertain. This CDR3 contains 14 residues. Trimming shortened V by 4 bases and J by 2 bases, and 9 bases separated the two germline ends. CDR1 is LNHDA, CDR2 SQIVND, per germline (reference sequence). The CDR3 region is CASSTRAGNQPQHF. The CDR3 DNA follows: TGTGCCAGTAGTACGAGGGCAGGCAATCAGCCCCAGCATTTT.

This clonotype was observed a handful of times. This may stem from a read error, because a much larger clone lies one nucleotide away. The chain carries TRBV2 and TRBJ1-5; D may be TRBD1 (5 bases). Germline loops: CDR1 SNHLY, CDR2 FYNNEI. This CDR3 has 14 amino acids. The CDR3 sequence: CAGRTRQFNQPQHF. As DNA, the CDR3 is TGTGCCGGCAGGACCAGACAGTTCAATCAGCCCCAGCATTTT.

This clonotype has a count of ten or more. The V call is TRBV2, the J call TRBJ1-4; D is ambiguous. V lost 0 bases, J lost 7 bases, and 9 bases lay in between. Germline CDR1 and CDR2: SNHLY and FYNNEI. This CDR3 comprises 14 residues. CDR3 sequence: CASSEAGWGEKLFF. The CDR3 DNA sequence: TGTGCCAGCAGTGAAGCGGGATGGGGTGAAAAACTGTTTTTT.

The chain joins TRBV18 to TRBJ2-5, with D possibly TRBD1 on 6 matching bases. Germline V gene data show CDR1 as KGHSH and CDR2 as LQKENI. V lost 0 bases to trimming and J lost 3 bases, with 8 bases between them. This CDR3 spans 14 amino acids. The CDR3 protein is CASSPPNREETQYF. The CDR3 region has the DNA TGTGCCAGCTCACCACCGAACAGGGAAGAGACCCAGTACTTC. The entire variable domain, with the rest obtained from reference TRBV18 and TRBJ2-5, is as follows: NAGVMQNPRHLVRRRGQEARLRCSPMKGHSHVYWYRQLPEEGLKFMVYLQKENIIDESGMPKERFSAEFPKEGPSILRIQQVVRGDSAAYFCASSPPNREETQYFGPGTRLLVL.

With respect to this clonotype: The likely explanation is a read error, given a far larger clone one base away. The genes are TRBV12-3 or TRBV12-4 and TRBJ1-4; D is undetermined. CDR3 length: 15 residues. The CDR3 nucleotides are TGTGCCAGCAGCCAAGGTCGGTTTTTTAATGAAGAACTGTTTTTT. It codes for CASSQGRFFNEELFF.

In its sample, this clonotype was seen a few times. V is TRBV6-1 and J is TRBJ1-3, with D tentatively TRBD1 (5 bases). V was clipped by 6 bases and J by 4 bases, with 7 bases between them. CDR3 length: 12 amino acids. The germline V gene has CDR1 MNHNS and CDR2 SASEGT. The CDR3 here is CASRRQGNTIYF. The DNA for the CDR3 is TGTGCCAGCAGACGACAGGGAAACACCATATATTTT.

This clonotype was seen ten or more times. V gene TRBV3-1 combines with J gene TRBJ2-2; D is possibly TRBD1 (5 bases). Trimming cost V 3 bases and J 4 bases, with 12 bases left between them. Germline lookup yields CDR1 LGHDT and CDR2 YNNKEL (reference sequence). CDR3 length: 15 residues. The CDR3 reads CASSQVGLSTGELFF. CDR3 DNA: TGTGCCAGCAGCCAGGTGGGGCTGAGCACCGGGGAGCTGTTTTTT.

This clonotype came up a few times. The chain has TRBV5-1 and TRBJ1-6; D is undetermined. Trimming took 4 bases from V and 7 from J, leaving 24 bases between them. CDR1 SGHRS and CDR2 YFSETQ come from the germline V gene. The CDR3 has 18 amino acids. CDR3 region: CASSALGRERFENSPLHF. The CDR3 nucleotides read TGCGCCAGCAGCGCCCTAGGACGGGAGAGGTTCGAGAATTCACCCCTCCACTTT. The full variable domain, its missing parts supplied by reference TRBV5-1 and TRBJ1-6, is KAGVTQTPRYLIKTRGQQVTLSCSPISGHRSVSWYQQTPGQGLQFLFEYFSETQRNKGNFPGRFSGRQFSNSRSEMNVSTLELGDSALYLCASSALGRERFENSPLHFGNGTRLTVT.

The CDR3 bases are TGTGCCAGCAGTGATGTTAGCGGGCCAAAAGAGACCCAGTACTTC. It translates to CASSDVSGPKETQYF. The chain joins TRBV2 to TRBJ2-5; 7 bases align to TRBD2. V lost 3 bases and J lost 3; bases outside the gene matches: 7. CDR1 is SNHLY, CDR2 FYNNEI, per germline. This CDR3 has 15 residues. Together with reference TRBV2 and TRBJ2-5, the CDR3 gives the full variable domain: EPEVTQTPSHQVTQMGQEVILRCVPISNHLYFYWYRQILGQKVEFLVSFYNNEISEKSEIFDDQFSVERPDGSNFTLKIRSTKLEDSAMYFCASSDVSGPKETQYFGPGTRLLVL.

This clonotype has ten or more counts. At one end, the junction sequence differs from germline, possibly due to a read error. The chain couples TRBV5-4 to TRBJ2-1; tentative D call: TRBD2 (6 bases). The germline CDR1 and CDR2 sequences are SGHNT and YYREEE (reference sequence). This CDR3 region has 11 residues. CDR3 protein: CASSLTGSVIF. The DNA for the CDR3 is TGTGCCAGCAGCTTGACCGGGAGCGTAATCTTC.

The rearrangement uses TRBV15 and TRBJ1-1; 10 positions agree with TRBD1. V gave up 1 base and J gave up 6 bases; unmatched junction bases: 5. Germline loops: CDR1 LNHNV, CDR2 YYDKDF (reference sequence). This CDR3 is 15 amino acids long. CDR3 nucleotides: TGTGCCACCAGCAGAGCTGACAGGGGGCTATCTGAAGCTTTCTTT. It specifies CATSRADRGLSEAFF.

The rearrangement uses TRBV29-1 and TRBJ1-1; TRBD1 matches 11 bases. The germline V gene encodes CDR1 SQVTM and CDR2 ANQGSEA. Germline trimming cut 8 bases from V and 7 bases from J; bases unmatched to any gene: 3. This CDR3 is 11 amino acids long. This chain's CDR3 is CSTGQGVEAFF. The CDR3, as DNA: TGCAGCACGGGACAGGGGGTTGAAGCTTTCTTT.

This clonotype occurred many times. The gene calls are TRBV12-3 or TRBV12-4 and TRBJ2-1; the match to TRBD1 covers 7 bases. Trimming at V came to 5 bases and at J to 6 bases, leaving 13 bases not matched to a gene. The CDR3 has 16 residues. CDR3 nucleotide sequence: TGTGCCAGCAGTCCCAGGGTTGGGGACAGTGGCAATGAGCAGTTCTTC. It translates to CASSPRVGDSGNEQFF.

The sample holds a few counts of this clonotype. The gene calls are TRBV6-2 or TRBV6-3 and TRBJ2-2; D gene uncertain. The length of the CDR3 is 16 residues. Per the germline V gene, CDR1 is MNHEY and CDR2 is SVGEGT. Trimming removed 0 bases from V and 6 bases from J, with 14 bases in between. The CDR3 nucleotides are TGTGCCAGCAGTTACTCGAAAATTTGGCGGCCCGGGGAGCTGTTTTTT. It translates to CASSYSKIWRPGELFF.

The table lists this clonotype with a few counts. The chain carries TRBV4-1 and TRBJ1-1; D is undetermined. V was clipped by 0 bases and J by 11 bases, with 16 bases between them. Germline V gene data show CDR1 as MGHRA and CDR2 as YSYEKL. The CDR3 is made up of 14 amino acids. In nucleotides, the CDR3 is TGCGCCAGCAGCCAAGATACGATCGGTGAGGGCGCTTTCTTT. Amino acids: CASSQDTIGEGAFF.

The CDR3 sequence is CASSDGGGETDTQYF. The CDR3 region has the DNA TGTGCCAGCAGTGACGGCGGGGGGGAGACAGATACGCAGTATTTT. The chain employs TRBV6-4 and TRBJ2-3, with 9 bases that match TRBD2. CDR1 and CDR2 (germline): MRHNA, SNTAGT. Unmatched junction bases numbered 3, after V lost 2 bases and J lost 3 bases. CDR3 length: 15 residues.

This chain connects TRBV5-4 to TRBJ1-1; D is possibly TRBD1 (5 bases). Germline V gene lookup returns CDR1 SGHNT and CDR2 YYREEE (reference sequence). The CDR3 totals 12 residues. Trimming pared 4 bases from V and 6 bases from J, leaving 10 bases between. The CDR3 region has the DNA TGTGCCAGCAGCAGCGGGACTTCTGAAGCTTTCTTT. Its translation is CASSSGTSEAFF.

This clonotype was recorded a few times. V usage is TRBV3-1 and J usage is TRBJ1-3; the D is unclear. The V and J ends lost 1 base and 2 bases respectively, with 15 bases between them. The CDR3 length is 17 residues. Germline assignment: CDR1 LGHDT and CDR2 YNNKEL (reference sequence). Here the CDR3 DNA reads TGTGCCAGCAGCCAAGCGCAGGACTGGTATGCTGGAAACACCATATATTTT. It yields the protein CASSQAQDWYAGNTIYF.

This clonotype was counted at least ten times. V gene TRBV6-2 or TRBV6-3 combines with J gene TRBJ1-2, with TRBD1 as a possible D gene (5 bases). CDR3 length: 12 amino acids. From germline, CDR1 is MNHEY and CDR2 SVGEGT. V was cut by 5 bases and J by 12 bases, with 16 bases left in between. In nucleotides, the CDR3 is TGTGCCAGCAGTGAATCGGCAGGGCGAAACACCTTC. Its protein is CASSESAGRNTF.

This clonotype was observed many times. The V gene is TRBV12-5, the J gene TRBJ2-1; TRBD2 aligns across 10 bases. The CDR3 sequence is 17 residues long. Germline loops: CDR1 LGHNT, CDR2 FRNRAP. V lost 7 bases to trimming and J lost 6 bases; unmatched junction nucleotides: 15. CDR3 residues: CASEEASGGFASNEQFF. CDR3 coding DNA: TGTGCTAGTGAGGAAGCTAGCGGGGGTTTTGCGAGCAATGAGCAGTTCTTC.

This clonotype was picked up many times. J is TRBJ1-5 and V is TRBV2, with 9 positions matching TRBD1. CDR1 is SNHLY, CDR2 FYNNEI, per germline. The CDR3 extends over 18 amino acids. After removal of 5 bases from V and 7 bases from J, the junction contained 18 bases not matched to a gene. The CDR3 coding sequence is TGTGCCAGCAGTAGAATTGGAGGGGACAGGGTTTCCAAACAGCCCCAGCATTTT. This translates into CASSRIGGDRVSKQPQHF.

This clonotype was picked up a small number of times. The CDR3 DNA follows: TGCGCCAGCGCGGGACTAGCGGGGGAGGACACGCAGTATTTT. This translates into CASAGLAGEDTQYF. V usage is TRBV5-1 and J usage is TRBJ2-3; 14 bases are shared with TRBD2. Per germline, CDR1 SGHRS and CDR2 YFSETQ. With V trimmed by 7 bases and J by 9 bases, 7 bases remained unmatched. This CDR3 is 14 amino acids long.

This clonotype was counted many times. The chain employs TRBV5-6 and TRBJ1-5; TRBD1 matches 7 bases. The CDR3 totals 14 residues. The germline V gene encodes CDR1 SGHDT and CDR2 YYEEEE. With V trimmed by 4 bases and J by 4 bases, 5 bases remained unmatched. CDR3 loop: CASSETGKNQPQHF. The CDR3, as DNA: TGTGCCAGCAGCGAGACAGGGAAGAATCAGCCCCAGCATTTT.